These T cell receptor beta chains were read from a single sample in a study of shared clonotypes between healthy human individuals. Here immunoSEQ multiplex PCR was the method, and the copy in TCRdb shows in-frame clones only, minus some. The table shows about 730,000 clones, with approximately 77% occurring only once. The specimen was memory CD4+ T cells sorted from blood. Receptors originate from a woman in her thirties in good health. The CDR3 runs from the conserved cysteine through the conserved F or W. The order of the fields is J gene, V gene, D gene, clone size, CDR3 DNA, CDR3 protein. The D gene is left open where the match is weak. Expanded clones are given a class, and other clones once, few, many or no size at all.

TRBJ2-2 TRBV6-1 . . TGTGCCAGCAGTGAATTAAACGGGGGCACCGGGGAGCTGTTTTTT CASSELNGGTGELFF
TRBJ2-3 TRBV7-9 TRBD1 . TGTGCCAGCAGCCCAGGGGGGACAGGGATGCGGACAGATACGCAGTATTTT CASSPGGTGMRTDTQYF
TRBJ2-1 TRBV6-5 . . TGTGCCAGTCCCGGGGCCGGCGAGCATGAGCAGTTCTTC CASPGAGEHEQFF
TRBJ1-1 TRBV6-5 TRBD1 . TGTGCCAGCAGTTGGACAGGGATAATAGGGGAAGCTTTCTTT CASSWTGIIGEAFF
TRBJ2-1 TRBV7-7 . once TGTGCCAGCGCCCGAGCGGGTTCTTACAATGAGCAGTTCTTC CASARAGSYNEQFF
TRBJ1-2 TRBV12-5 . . TGTGCTAGTGGTTTGGTTGCAGGGCCATTGAACTATGGCTACACCTTC CASGLVAGPLNYGYTF
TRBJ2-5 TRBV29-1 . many TGCAGCGTTGAACGGTCTAGCGCAGAGACCCAGTACTTC CSVERSSAETQYF
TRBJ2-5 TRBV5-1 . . TGCGCCAGCAGCTTGGCTAGCGTCCAAGAGACCCAGTACTTC CASSLASVQETQYF
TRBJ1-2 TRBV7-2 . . TGTGCCAGCAGCTCGCGACATGGGGGCTACACCTTC CASSSRHGGYTF
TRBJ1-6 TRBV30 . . TGTGCCTGGAGCCCCTGGGGAGGGGCGCGGTCACCCCTCCACTTT CAWSPWGGARSPLHF
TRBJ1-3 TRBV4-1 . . TGCGCCAGCAGCCACTCCGCGGCGGGACGGACGCCCTCTGGAAACACCATATATTTT CASSHSAAGRTPSGNTIYF
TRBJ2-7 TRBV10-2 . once TGCGCCAGCACAGCGTACTTCTACGAGCAGTACTTC CASTAYFYEQYF
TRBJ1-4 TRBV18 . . TGTGCCAGCTCACCACCGGGGAGGGGAAATGAAAAACTGTTTTTT CASSPPGRGNEKLFF
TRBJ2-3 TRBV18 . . TGTGCCAGCTCAGAACGGGAAGGGGGCACAGATACGCAGTATTTT CASSEREGGTDTQYF
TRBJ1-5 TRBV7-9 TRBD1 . TGTGCCAGCAGCTTAGAGAGATTCGGGACAGGGTTTCGTCAGCCCCAGCATTTT CASSLERFGTGFRQPQHF
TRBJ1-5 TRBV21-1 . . TGTGCCAGCAGCAAAGGGACGGAACCCAATCAGCCCCAGCATTTT CASSKGTEPNQPQHF
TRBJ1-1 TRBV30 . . TGTGCCTGGAGTGTTTTGTACAGGAGGAACACTGAAGCTTTCTTT CAWSVLYRRNTEAFF
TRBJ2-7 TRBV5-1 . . TGCGCCAGCAGCTTGGGGCTAGTAGGGTACGAGCAGTACTTC CASSLGLVGYEQYF
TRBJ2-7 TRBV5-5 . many TGTGCCAGCAGCTTGGATCAGGGCTACGAGCAGTACTTC CASSLDQGYEQYF
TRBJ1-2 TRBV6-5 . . TGTGCCAGCAGTTGGGGGGAGACAGGCAACTATGGCTACACCTTC CASSWGETGNYGYTF
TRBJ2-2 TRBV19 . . TGTGCCAGTAACAGGCTCGCGAACACCGGGGAGCTGTTTTTT CASNRLANTGELFF
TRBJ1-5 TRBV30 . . TGTGCCTGGAGTCGGACAGGCAATCAGCCCCAGCATTTT CAWSRTGNQPQHF
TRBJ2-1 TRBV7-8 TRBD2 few TGTGCCAGCAGCGCCGGGACTAGCGGATCCTACAATGAGCAGTTCTTC CASSAGTSGSYNEQFF
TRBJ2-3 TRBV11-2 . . TGTGCCAGCAGCTTAGGGGGGGGCACTTACACAGATACGCAGTATTTT CASSLGGGTYTDTQYF
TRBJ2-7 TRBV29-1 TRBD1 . TGCAGCGTTTTGAGGGGGCCCTACGAGCAGTACTTC CSVLRGPYEQYF
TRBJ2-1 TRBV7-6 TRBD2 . TGTGCCAGCAGCGGCATCGGGGCGGGAGTACGGAATGAGCAGTTCTTC CASSGIGAGVRNEQFF
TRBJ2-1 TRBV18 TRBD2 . TGTGCCAGCTCATCAAAAGCGGGAGATGAGCAGTTCTTC CASSSKAGDEQFF
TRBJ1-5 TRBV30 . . TGTGCCTGGAGGCCCAGACAGGGCAATCAGCCCCAGCATTTT CAWRPRQGNQPQHF
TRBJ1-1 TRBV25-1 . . TGTGCCAGCAGTGAATCCCTCCACCCTGGGGCTTTCTTT CASSESLHPGAFF
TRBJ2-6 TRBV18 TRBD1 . TGTGCCAGCTCACCCAGGGGACAGATGAGCTCTGGGGCCAACGTCCTGACTTTC CASSPRGQMSSGANVLTF
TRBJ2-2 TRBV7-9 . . TGTGCCAGCAGTTATCCGCCGACCGGGGAGCTGTTTTTT CASSYPPTGELFF
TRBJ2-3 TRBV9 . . TGTGCCAGCAGCGTAGATAGTGGGAGTAGGACAGATACGCAGTATTTT CASSVDSGSRTDTQYF
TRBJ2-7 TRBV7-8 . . TGTGCCAGCAGCTATAGGGTGTCCTACGAGCAGTACTTC CASSYRVSYEQYF
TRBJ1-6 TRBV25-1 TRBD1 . TGTGCCAGCAGTGATTGGCGACAGGGTCTTAATTCACCCCTCCACTTT CASSDWRQGLNSPLHF
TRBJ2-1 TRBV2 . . TGTGCCAGCCGACAGGACGGGGAAGAGCAGTTCTTC CASRQDGEEQFF
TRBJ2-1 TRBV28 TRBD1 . TGTGCCAGCAGCCCCTCGATACAGGGGGCAGATGAGCAGTTCTTC CASSPSIQGADEQFF
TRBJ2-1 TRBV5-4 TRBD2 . TGTGCCAGCAGCTTGGGATCGGGAGGTATAGGCAATGAGCAGTTCTTC CASSLGSGGIGNEQFF
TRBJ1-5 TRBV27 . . TGTGCCAGCAGGAGGGGCGGACGGATGGGTCAGCCCCAGCATTTT CASRRGGRMGQPQHF
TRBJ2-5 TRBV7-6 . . TGTGCCAGCAGCTTCGGGATACAAGAGACCCAGTACTTC CASSFGIQETQYF
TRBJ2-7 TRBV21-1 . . TGTGCCAGCAGCACCCGGTGTTGGGAGCAGTACTTC CASSTRCWEQYF
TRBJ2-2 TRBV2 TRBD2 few TGTGCCAGCATAGCTTGGACTAGCGTGGCCGGGGAGCTGTTTTTT CASIAWTSVAGELFF
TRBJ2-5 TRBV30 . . TGTGCCTGGGGGGACTGGGGTAGAGAGACCCAGTACTTC CAWGDWGRETQYF
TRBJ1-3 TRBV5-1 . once TGCGCCAGCCGACTTAGCTCTGGAAACACCATATATTTT CASRLSSGNTIYF
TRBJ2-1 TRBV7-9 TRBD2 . TGTGCCAGCAGCTTAGTACCTAGCGGGAGTAGGGATGAGCAGTTCTTC CASSLVPSGSRDEQFF
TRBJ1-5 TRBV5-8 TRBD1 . TGTGCCAGCAGCGAGGGACAGGGTGATCAGCCCCAGCATTTT CASSEGQGDQPQHF
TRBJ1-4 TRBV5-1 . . TGCGCCAGCAGCTTGCGCAGGGCTGCGAATGAAAAACTGTTTTTT CASSLRRAANEKLFF
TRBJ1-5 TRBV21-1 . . TGTGCCAGCAGCATGGGAGCCCTTGGGGAGCCCCAGCATTTT CASSMGALGEPQHF
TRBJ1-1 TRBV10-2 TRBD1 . TGCGCCAGCAGCACCGACAGGGGGCGATGGAACACTGAAGCTTTCTTT CASSTDRGRWNTEAFF
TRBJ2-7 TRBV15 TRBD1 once TGTGCCACCAGCCTAGGGACAGAACCCTACGAGCAGTACTTC CATSLGTEPYEQYF
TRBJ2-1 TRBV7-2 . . TGTGCCAGCAGCTTAGTGGGCTCCTACAATGAGCAGTTCTTC CASSLVGSYNEQFF
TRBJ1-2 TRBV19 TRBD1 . TGTGCCGGATTGAACAGGGGGCGAGAGGGCTACACCTTC CAGLNRGREGYTF